The 27 T cell receptor beta chains below all came from one sample that was sequenced in a study of PD-1 blockade in classical Hodgkin lymphoma. All patients experienced relapse after autologous stem cell transplantation, and brentuximab vedotin exposure was variable. Libraries were prepared by immunoSEQ multiplex PCR; TCRdb keeps only in-frame clonotypes and omits some of them. In the table there are approximately 99,000 clones, about nine tenths of which are singletons. The specimen was peripheral blood mononuclear cells (PBMCs), collected before the second cycle of nivolumab. The receptors here all came from a human donor with classical Hodgkin lymphoma.

The chain is built from TRBV5-8 and TRBJ2-7; D unresolved. Germline CDR1 is SGHTS and CDR2 is YDEGEE. Trimming took 6 bases from V and 5 from J, leaving 15 bases between them. The CDR3 consists of 13 residues. The chain's CDR3 is CASNSDLPHEQYF. CDR3 DNA: TGTGCCAGCAACTCGGATCTTCCCCACGAGCAGTACTTC.

In its sample, this clone was seen once. This chain uses TRBV4-3 with TRBJ2-1, with TRBD1 matching over 8 bases. In germline, CDR1 is LGHNA, CDR2 YSLEER. This CDR3 contains 16 residues. V shed 2 bases, J shed 7 bases, and the junction held 10 bases outside the gene matches. As DNA, the CDR3 is TGCGCCAGCAGCCAAACGGTGACAGGGGTTCGTAATGAGCAGTTCTTC. Amino acids: CASSQTVTGVRNEQFF.

The gene calls are TRBV6-5 and TRBJ1-5; 7 bases line up with TRBD1. With 1 base clipped from V and 7 bases from J, the junction kept 4 bases outside the gene matches. The length of the CDR3 is 14 residues. Germline values: CDR1 MNHEY, CDR2 SVGAGI. DNA of the CDR3: TGTGCCAGCAGTTACTACAGGGGCCGGCAGCCCCAGCATTTT. It encodes CASSYYRGRQPQHF.

The J gene is TRBJ1-4, the V gene TRBV27; 11 positions match TRBD1. Germline values: CDR1 MNHEY, CDR2 SMNVEV (reference sequence). The CDR3 runs to 15 residues. The ends lost 1 base at V and 7 bases at J; junction bases unmatched: 2. CDR3 loop: CASSLYGTGGEKLFF. For the CDR3, the DNA is TGTGCCAGCAGTTTATATGGGACAGGGGGTGAAAAACTGTTTTTT.

The V and J genes are TRBV6-1 and TRBJ2-7, with D unresolved. Trimming shortened V by 6 bases and J by 2 bases, and 8 bases separated the two germline ends. This CDR3 has 12 amino acids. Germline CDR1 and CDR2: MNHNS and SASEGT. The CDR3 region has the DNA TGTGCCAGCAGGGTCGGCGCCTACGAGCAGTACTTC. Protein: CASRVGAYEQYF.

This clone was detected only once. The chain recombines TRBV30 with TRBJ1-4; TRBD1 is a possible D gene (5 bases). This CDR3 has 13 residues. V lost 1 base to trimming and J lost 5 bases, with 8 bases between them. CDR1 is GTSNPN, CDR2 SVGIG, per germline (reference sequence). The CDR3 sequence is CAWSGEGNEKLFF. The CDR3 DNA reads TGTGCCTGGAGTGGAGAGGGGAATGAAAAACTGTTTTTT.

The rearrangement links TRBV6-1 to TRBJ1-1; D gene uncertain. Germline values: CDR1 MNHNS, CDR2 SASEGT. The CDR3 is 15 residues long. The V end lost 3 bases, the J end lost 1 base, and 12 bases lay between the germline ends. CDR3 coding DNA: TGTGCCAGCAGTGAGCCGGGGAACACGAACACTGAAGCTTTCTTT. Translating gives CASSEPGNTNTEAFF.

The chain's CDR3 is CASSPSSITAGTNEQYF. The CDR3 DNA follows: TGTGCCAGCTCACCATCAAGTATAACGGCAGGGACGAACGAGCAGTACTTC. This chain links TRBV18 with TRBJ2-7; D tentatively reads TRBD1 or TRBD2 (5 bases each). CDR1 is KGHSH and CDR2 is LQKENI in the germline V gene. Trimming shortened V by 2 bases and J by 5 bases, and 22 bases separated the two germline ends. The CDR3 is 17 residues long. Looking up the rest from reference TRBV18 and TRBJ2-7 gives the full variable domain: NAGVMQNPRHLVRRRGQEARLRCSPMKGHSHVYWYRQLPEEGLKFMVYLQKENIIDESGMPKERFSAEFPKEGPSILRIQQVVRGDSAAYFCASSPSSITAGTNEQYFGPGTRLTVT.

This clone has just one count. The genes are TRBV4-2 and TRBJ1-1; the match to TRBD1 covers 10 bases. The CDR3 runs 15 residues. The V gene's germline CDR1 is LGHNA and CDR2 YNFKEQ. V trimming: 4 bases; J trimming: 5 bases; junction bases outside the gene matches: 7. In DNA, the CDR3 is TGTGCCAGCAGCCCACAGACAGGGGGCGGAACTGAAGCTTTCTTT. Translation: CASSPQTGGGTEAFF.

The chain couples TRBV4-3 to TRBJ2-7; D may be TRBD2 (5 bases). V lost 1 base and J lost 6, with 13 bases in between. Per the germline V gene, CDR1 is LGHNA and CDR2 is YSLEER. This CDR3 has 14 residues. The CDR3 loop is CASSQGSGSGEQYF. Here the CDR3 DNA reads TGCGCCAGCAGCCAAGGCTCGGGGTCCGGCGAGCAGTACTTC.

The chain is built from TRBV6-4 and TRBJ2-1; maybe TRBD2 (7 bases). The CDR3 covers 17 residues. The V end lost 0 bases, the J end lost 5 bases, and 17 bases lay between the germline ends. CDR1 and CDR2 (germline): MRHNA, SNTAGT. The CDR3 region has the DNA TGTGCCAGCAGTGACTCCCGGCACAAGGGGGGGCACAATGAGCAGTTCTTC. Translation gives CASSDSRHKGGHNEQFF.

The chain employs TRBV5-1 and TRBJ2-2; 15 bases agree with TRBD2. Germline CDR1 and CDR2: SGHRS and YFSETQ. This CDR3 spans 18 amino acids. The junction had 13 bases not matched to a gene; V was cut back by 4 bases and J by 9 bases. In nucleotides, the CDR3 is TGCGCCAGCAGCGCCGACCCTGGGACTAGCGGGAGGAACTGGGAGCTGTTTTTT. Its translation is CASSADPGTSGRNWELFF.

The V gene is TRBV29-1, the J gene TRBJ1-1, with 8 bases lining up with TRBD1. V shed 7 bases and J 2 bases; nucleotides not matched to a gene: 6. Germline-derived CDR1 and CDR2 are SQVTM and ANQGSEA. This CDR3 has 13 amino acids. DNA of the CDR3: TGCAGCGCCTCGGGACAGGAAAACACTGAAGCTTTCTTT. It yields the protein CSASGQENTEAFF.

The gene calls are TRBV28 and TRBJ2-7; D possibly corresponds to TRBD2 (5 bases). The CDR3 contains 14 residues. V was cut by 5 bases and J by 3 bases, with 14 bases left in between. Germline CDR1 is MDHEN and CDR2 is SYDVKM. In nucleotides, the CDR3 is TGTGCCAGCAGTCCCGTAGCGTTACACTACGAGCAGTACTTC. Translation gives CASSPVALHYEQYF.

In DNA form, the CDR3 reads TGTGCCAGCAGTTTAGCGGGAGAACTTCACAATGAGCAGTTCTTC. Its translation: CASSLAGELHNEQFF. The chain uses TRBV27 and TRBJ2-1; TRBD2 agrees at 7 bases. CDR1 is MNHEY and CDR2 is SMNVEV in the germline V gene (reference sequence). Trimming took 2 bases from V and 5 from J; bases not matched to a gene: 6. The CDR3 has 15 amino acids.

The chain recombines TRBV27 with TRBJ2-3, with 9 bases identical to TRBD2. The CDR3 covers 17 residues. The germline gives CDR1 MNHEY, CDR2 SMNVEV (reference sequence). V trimming: 7 bases; J trimming: 5 bases; junction bases outside the gene matches: 16. The CDR3 coding sequence is TGTGCCAGCACCCCCGAGGGGCTAGCGGGAAGGGGAGATACGCAGTATTTT. The encoded protein is CASTPEGLAGRGDTQYF.

The J gene is TRBJ1-1, the V gene TRBV19; D is undetermined. This CDR3 region has 13 residues. The V gene's germline CDR1 is LNHDA and CDR2 SQIVND (reference sequence). With 3 bases removed from V and 8 bases from J, the gap between germline ends came to 13 bases. The CDR3 loop reads CASSMLAGWEAFF. The CDR3 DNA reads TGTGCCAGTAGTATGCTAGCTGGATGGGAAGCTTTCTTT.

The V call is TRBV6-4, the J call TRBJ2-1; 11 bases fit TRBD2. The CDR3 loop spans 15 amino acids. The V segment lost 6 bases and the J segment 6 bases; nucleotides outside the gene matches: 7. Germline V gene lookup returns CDR1 MRHNA and CDR2 SNTAGT. The CDR3 reads CASSAGTSGGNEQFF. As DNA, the CDR3 is TGTGCCAGCAGCGCCGGGACTAGCGGAGGCAATGAGCAGTTCTTC.

The chain recombines TRBV2 with TRBJ2-1, with 9 nucleotides matching TRBD2. With V trimmed by 9 bases and J by 0 bases, 6 bases remained unmatched. Germline-derived CDR1 and CDR2 are SNHLY and FYNNEI. This CDR3 spans 15 amino acids. The CDR3 DNA reads as TGTGCCAGGACTAGCGGTTCGAGCTCCTACAATGAGCAGTTCTTC. Protein product: CARTSGSSSYNEQFF.

The sample holds a few counts of this clone. This rearrangement joins TRBV2 to TRBJ1-5; perhaps TRBD1 as D (5 bases). The ends were cut back, 8 bases at V and 6 bases at J, with 14 bases in the middle. The V gene's germline CDR1 is SNHLY and CDR2 FYNNEI. This CDR3 has 13 amino acids. In DNA form, the CDR3 reads TGTGCCAGCGAGGGGCAGGGAGGTCAGCCCCAGCATTTT. It yields the protein CASEGQGGQPQHF.

This chain connects TRBV4-3 to TRBJ2-7; 11 bases are a match to TRBD2. The J segment lost 2 bases and the V segment lost 0 bases, leaving 3 bases of the junction unmatched. The CDR3 extends over 16 amino acids. The germline gives CDR1 LGHNA, CDR2 YSLEER. The CDR3, as DNA: TGCGCCAGCAGCCAAGAAGCTAGCGGGAGGCCCTACGAGCAGTACTTC. It specifies CASSQEASGRPYEQYF.

This clone showed up many times. Other DNA sequences in the same sample also yield this CDR3. The genes are TRBV18 and TRBJ1-1, with 8 bases lining up with TRBD1. The CDR3 consists of 14 residues. Trimming at V came to 6 bases and at J to 4 bases, leaving 7 bases not matched to a gene. Germline CDR1 KGHSH, CDR2 LQKENI. CDR3 loop: CASSRETGGTEAFF. CDR3 DNA: TGTGCCAGCTCCCGCGAAACAGGGGGCACTGAAGCTTTCTTT.

This clone has a single count. Mismatch with germline at one junction end may stem from a read error. V usage is TRBV9 and J usage is TRBJ1-1; possible D gene TRBD1, 5 bases. Germline V gene data show CDR1 as SGDLS and CDR2 as YYNGEE. The CDR3 is 13 amino acids. The CDR3 spells CASSRRRRDEASF. The CDR3 nucleotides are TGTGCCAGCAGCCGTAGGCGGAGGGACGAAGCTTCCTTT.

The chain employs TRBV28 and TRBJ1-2; D is undetermined. The V and J ends lost 6 bases and 2 bases respectively, with 19 bases between them. The CDR3 is made up of 16 amino acids. Germline loops: CDR1 MDHEN, CDR2 SYDVKM. The DNA of the CDR3 is TGTGCCAGCAGAAAAAACGGCGGCAGTTACAACTATGGCTACACCTTC. This translates into CASRKNGGSYNYGYTF.

The chain uses TRBV30 and TRBJ2-7; either TRBD1 or TRBD2 may fit D (5 bases each). CDR3 size: 14 residues. V lost 2 bases, J lost 12 bases, and 23 bases lay in between. Germline CDR1 is GTSNPN and CDR2 is SVGIG (reference sequence). The CDR3 DNA reads as TGTGCCTGGAGTCCGTTGGGGGACGGGGCGAACTGGTACTTC. It yields the protein CAWSPLGDGANWYF.

V is TRBV4-1 and J is TRBJ2-1; D gene uncertain. Between the trimmed V and J ends, which lost 4 bases and 6 bases, there was a span of 10 bases. This CDR3 comprises 13 residues. Germline V gene sequence: CDR1 MGHRA, CDR2 YSYEKL. The CDR3 sequence is CASSPPRSNEQFF. The CDR3 coding sequence is TGCGCCAGCAGCCCTCCAAGGTCCAATGAGCAGTTCTTC.

The V and J genes are TRBV2 and TRBJ2-1; no definite D call. The CDR3 runs to 13 residues. V lost 7 bases and J lost 0, with 7 bases in between. Germline CDR1 reads SNHLY; CDR2 reads FYNNEI. CDR3 coding DNA: TGTGCCAGCAATATGGTCTCCTACAATGAGCAGTTCTTC. Translation: CASNMVSYNEQFF.